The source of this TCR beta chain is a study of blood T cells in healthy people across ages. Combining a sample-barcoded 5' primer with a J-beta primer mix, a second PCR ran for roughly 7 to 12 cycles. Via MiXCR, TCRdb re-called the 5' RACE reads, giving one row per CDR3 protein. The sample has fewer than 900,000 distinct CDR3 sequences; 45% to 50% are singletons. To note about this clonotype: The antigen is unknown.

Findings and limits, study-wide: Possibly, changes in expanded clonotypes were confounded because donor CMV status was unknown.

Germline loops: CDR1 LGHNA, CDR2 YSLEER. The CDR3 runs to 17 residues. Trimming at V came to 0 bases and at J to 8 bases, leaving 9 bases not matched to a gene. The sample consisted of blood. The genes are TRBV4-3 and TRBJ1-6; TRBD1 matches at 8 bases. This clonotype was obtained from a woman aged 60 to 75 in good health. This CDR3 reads CASSQDTRQGTHSPLHF. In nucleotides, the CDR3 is TGCGCCAGCAGCCAAGATACCCGACAGGGGACACATTCACCCCTCCACTTT.